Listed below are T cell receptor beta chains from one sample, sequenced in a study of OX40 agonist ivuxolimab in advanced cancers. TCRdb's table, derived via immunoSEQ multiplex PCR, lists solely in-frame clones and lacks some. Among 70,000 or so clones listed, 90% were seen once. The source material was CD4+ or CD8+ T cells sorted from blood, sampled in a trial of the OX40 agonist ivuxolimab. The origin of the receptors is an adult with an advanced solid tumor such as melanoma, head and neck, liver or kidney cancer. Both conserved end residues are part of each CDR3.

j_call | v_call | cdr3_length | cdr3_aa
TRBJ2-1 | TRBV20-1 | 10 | CSARGDEQFF
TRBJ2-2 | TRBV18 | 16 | CASSPPGQLNTGELFF
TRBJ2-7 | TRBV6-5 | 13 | CASRRALVGEQYF
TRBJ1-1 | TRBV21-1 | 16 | CASSNRGLWWNTEAFF
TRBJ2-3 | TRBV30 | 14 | CAWSAWTGGNTQYF
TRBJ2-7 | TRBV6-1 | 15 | CASSHRDRDSGEQYF
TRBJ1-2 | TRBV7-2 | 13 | CASSLDIWYGYTF
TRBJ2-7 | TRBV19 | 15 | CASSMVSGSSYEQYF
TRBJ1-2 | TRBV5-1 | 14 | CASSSGSGSRGYTF
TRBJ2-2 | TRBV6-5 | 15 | CASRRTSGITGELFF
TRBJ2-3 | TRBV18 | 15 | CASSPWSSSTDTQYF
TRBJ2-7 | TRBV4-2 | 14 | CASSRDRGEYEQYF
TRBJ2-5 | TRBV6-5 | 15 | CASRRASGGWETQYF
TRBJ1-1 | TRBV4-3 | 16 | CASSLWTVGANTEAFF
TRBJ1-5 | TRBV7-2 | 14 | CASSYRDNNQPQHF
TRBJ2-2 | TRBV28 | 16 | CASSFSGLAGAGELFF
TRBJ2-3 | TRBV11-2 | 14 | CASSSPREPDTQYF
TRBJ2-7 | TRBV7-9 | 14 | CASSFLQGRDEQYF
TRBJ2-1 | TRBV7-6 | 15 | CASSLVSESYNEQFF
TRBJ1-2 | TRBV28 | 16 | CASSSILDKTNYGYTF
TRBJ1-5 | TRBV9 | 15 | CASSVGSSGNQPQHF
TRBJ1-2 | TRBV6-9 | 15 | CASTGGILIDGGYTF
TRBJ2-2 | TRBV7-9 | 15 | CASSRRTGGTGELFF
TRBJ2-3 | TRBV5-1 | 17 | CASSPERPNRRTDTQYF
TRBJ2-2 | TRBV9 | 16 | CASSVETGAGTGELFF
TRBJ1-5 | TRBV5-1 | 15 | CASSLGDRPNQPQHF
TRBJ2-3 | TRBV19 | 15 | CASSPDYRATDTQYF
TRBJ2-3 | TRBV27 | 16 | CASSSQGARGTDTQYF
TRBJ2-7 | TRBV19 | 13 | CASMVAGGREQYF
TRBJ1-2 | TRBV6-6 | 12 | CASSPGSYGYTF
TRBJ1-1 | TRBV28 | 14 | CASSPHRRYTEAFF
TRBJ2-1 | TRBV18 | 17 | CASSPQAALLSYNEQFF
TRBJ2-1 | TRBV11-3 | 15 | CASSLEGSSYNEQFF
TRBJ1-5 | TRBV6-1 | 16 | CASSEEITGALRPQHF
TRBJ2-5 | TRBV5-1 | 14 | CASSLRGSQETQYF
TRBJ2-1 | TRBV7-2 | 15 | CASSFVSGSYNEQFF
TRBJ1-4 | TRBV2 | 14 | CASQHRLEEEKLFF
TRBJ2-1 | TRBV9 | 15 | CASSLQGTSGNEQFF
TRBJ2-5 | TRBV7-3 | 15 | CASSPGVARQETQYF
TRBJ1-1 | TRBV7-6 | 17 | CASSLRPTGVGGTEAFF
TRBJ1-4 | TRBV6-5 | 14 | CASRDRGRSEKLFF
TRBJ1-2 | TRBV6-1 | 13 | CASSEQVNYGYTF